The 2 T cell receptor beta chains reported below all come from one sample, sequenced in a study of CD8+ T cells in alopecia areata. Extracted RNA was reverse transcribed into cDNA, the sequencing template. Clones were sequenced by immunoSEQ multiplex PCR, and TCRdb holds only the in-frame ones, with some missing. This table holds some 110,000 clones, roughly two fifths found once. Sequencing was performed on CD4+ T cells sorted from blood. The receptors were sampled from a human donor with alopecia areata.

This rearrangement joins TRBV5-1 to TRBJ1-2; D might be TRBD1 (6 bases). CDR1 SGHRS and CDR2 YFSETQ come from the germline V gene. Between the trimmed V and J ends, which lost 3 bases and 0 bases, there was a span of 18 bases. The CDR3 spans 17 residues. In DNA, the CDR3 is TGCGCCAGCAGCTCGACAGGCGTCGACGGAGCTAACTATGGCTACACCTTC. Translation gives CASSSTGVDGANYGYTF.

This chain joins TRBV4-3 and TRBJ1-1; 7 nucleotides line up with TRBD1. The CDR3 length is 15 residues. V trimming: 4 bases; J trimming: 4 bases; junction bases outside the gene matches: 9. Germline V CDR1 and CDR2: LGHNA, YSLEER. The CDR3 spells CASSLGAGGSTEAFF. CDR3 nucleotides: TGCGCCAGCAGCCTGGGGGCAGGGGGTAGCACTGAAGCTTTCTTT.